What follows describes a single TCR beta chain. The antigen is unknown. The sample is drawn from a study of regulatory T cells in long-lasting Graves disease. Study-level information: Antithyroid drugs had been taken by newly diagnosed Graves' patients for under 3 months. General study findings and limits: Between persistent patients, a few thousand public clonotypes were shared, exceeding the 900 to 1,000 shared between new patients. Favored gene segments in persistent disease were TRBV28, TRBJ1-2 and TRBJ2-5.

The V end lost 6 bases, the J end lost 7 bases, and 19 bases lay between the germline ends. Germline CDR1 reads SNHLY; CDR2 reads FYNNEI. This CDR3 is built from 15 residues. Libraries of TCR beta came from iRepertoire HTBI primers plus Arm-PCR of CDR3 regions. MiXCR, applied by TCRdb to the multiplex PCR reads, yields one record per CDR3 protein. Here the sample spans about 320,000 distinct CDR3 sequences, 15% to 20% being singletons. Described time point: newly diagnosed GD, antithyroid drugs for less than 3 months. After RNA was extracted from PBMCs, the TCR library was made from it. An endocrinology department located in Xi'an, China, was where the patients came from.

The source material was peripheral blood mononuclear cells (PBMCs), sampled at new diagnosis, from a patient treated with antithyroid drugs. This chain uses TRBV2 with TRBJ2-1; possibly TRBD2 for D (6 bases). The receptor's source is a female donor with Graves disease. The chain's CDR3 is CASSPATGGRNEQFF. The DNA of the CDR3 is TGTGCCAGCAGCCCCGCGACCGGGGGACGAAATGAGCAGTTCTTC.